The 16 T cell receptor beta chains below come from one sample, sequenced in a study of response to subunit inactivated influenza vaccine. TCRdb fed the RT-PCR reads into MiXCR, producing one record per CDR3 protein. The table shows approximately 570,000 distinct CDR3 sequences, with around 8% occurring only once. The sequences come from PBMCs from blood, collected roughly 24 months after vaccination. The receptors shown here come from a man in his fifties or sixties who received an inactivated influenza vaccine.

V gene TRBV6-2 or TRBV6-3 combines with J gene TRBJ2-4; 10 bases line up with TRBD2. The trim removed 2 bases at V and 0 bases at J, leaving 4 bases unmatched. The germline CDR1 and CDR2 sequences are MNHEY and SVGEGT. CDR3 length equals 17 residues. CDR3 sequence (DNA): TGTGCCAGCAGTTACGGACTAGCGGAGCTAGCCAAAAACATTCAGTACTTC. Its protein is CASSYGLAELAKNIQYF.

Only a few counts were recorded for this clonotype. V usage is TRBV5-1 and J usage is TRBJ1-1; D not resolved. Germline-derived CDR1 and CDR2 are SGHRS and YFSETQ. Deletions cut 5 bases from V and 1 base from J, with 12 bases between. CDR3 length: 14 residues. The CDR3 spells CASRETDQNTEAFF. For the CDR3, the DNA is TGCGCCAGCAGAGAAACCGACCAGAACACTGAAGCTTTCTTT.

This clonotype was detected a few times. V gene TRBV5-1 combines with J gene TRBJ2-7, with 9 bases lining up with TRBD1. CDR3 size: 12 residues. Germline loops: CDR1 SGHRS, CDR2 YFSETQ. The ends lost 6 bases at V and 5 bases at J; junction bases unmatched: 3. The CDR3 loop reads CASNRTGDEQYF. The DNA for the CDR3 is TGCGCCAGCAACCGGACAGGGGACGAGCAGTACTTC.

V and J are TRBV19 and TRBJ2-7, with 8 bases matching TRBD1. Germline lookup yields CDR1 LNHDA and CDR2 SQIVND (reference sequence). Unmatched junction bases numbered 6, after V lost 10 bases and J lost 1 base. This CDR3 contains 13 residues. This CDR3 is CATTGGLSYEQYF. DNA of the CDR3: TGTGCCACCACAGGGGGGCTATCCTACGAGCAGTACTTC.

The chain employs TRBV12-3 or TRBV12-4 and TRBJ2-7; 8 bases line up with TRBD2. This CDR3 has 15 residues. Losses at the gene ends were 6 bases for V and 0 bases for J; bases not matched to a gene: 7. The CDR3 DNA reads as TGTGCCAGCAGCCGGGGGGGCGGCAGCTCCTACGAGCAGTACTTC. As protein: CASSRGGGSSYEQYF.

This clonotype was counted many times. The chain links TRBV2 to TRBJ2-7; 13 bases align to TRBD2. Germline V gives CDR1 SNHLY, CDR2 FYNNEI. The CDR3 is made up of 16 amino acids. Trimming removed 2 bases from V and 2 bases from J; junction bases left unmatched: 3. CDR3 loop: CASSEMGLAGTYEQYF. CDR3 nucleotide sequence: TGTGCCAGCAGTGAAATGGGACTAGCGGGGACCTACGAGCAGTACTTC.

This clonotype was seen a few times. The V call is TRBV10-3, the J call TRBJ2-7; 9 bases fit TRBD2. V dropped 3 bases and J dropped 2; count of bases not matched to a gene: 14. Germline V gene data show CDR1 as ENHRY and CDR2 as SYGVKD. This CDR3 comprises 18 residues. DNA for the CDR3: TGTGCCATCAGTGATCGGGTGGGACGGGCTAGCGGGACCTACGAGCAGTACTTC. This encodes CAISDRVGRASGTYEQYF.

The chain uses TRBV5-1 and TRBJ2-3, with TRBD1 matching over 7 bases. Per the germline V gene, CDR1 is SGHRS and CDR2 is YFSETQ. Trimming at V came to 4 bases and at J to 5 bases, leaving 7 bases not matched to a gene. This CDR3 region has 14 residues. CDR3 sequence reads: CASSHNRGIDTQYF. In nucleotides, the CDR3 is TGCGCCAGCAGCCATAACAGGGGAATAGATACGCAGTATTTT.

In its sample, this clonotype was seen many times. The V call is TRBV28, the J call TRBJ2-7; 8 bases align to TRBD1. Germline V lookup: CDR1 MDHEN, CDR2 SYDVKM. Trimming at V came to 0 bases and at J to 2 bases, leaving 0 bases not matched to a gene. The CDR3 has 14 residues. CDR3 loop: CASSLWDRAYEQYF. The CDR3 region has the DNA TGTGCCAGCAGTTTATGGGACAGGGCCTACGAGCAGTACTTC.

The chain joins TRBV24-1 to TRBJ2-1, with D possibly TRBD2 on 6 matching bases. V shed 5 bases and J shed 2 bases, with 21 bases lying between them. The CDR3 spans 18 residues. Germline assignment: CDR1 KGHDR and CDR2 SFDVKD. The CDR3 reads CATSAPGAGKQTYNEQFF. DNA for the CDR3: TGTGCCACCAGTGCCCCGGGAGCCGGAAAACAAACCTACAATGAGCAGTTCTTC.

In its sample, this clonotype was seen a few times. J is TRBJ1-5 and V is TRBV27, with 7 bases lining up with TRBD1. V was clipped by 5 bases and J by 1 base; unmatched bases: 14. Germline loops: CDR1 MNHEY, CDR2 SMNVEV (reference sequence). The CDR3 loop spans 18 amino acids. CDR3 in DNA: TGTGCCAGCAGTCCGATCAGGGGGGTAGTCGGGAGCAATCAGCCCCAGCATTTT. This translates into CASSPIRGVVGSNQPQHF.

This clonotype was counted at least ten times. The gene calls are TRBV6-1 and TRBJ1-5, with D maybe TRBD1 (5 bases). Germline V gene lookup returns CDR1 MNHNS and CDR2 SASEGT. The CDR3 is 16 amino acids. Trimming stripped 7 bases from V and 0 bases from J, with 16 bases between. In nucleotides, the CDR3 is TGTGCCAGCAACCCGGGACCCAGAATTAGCAATCAGCCCCAGCATTTT. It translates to CASNPGPRISNQPQHF.

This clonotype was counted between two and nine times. The CDR3: CASSQAASNEKLFF. CDR3 DNA: TGTGCCAGCAGCCAAGCGGCTTCAAATGAAAAACTGTTTTTT. This chain joins TRBV4-2 and TRBJ1-4; D gene unclear. V was trimmed by 1 base and J by 5 bases, leaving 8 bases between them. The germline V gene encodes CDR1 LGHNA and CDR2 YNFKEQ. This CDR3 is built from 14 residues.

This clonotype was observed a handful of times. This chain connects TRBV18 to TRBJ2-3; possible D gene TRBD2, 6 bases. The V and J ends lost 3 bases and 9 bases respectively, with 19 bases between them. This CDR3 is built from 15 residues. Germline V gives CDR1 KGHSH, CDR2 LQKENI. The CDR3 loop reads CASSPEAGTATTQYF. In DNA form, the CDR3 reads TGTGCCAGCTCACCCGAGGCGGGAACCGCAACAACGCAGTATTTT.

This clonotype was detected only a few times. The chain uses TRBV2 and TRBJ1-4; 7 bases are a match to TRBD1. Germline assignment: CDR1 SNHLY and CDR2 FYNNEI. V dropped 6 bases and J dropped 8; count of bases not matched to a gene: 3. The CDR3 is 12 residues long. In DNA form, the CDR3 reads TGTGCCAGCAGGGGGGACAGCGAAAAACTGTTTTTT. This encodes CASRGDSEKLFF.

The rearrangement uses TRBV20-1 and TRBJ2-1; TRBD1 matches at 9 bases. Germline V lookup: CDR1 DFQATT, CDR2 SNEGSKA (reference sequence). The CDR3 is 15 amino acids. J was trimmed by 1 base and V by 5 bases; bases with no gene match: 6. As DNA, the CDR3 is TGCAGTGCTTCGGACAGGGGAAGATCCTACAATGAGCAGTTCTTC. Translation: CSASDRGRSYNEQFF.